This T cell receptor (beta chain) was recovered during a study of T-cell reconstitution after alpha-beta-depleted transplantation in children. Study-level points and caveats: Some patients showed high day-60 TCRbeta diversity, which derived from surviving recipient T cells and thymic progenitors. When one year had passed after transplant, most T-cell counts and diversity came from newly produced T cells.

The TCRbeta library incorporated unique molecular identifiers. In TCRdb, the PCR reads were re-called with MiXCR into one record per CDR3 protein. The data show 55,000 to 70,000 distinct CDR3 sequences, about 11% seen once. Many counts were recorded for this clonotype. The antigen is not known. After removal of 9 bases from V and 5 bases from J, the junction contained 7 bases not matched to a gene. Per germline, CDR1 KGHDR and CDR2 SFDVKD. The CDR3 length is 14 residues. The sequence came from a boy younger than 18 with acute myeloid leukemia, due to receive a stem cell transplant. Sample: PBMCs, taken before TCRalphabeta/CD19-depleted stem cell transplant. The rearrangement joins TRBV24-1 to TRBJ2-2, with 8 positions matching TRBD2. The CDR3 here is CATAPGGETGELFF. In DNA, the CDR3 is TGTGCCACCGCCCCGGGAGGGGAAACCGGGGAGCTGTTTTTT.